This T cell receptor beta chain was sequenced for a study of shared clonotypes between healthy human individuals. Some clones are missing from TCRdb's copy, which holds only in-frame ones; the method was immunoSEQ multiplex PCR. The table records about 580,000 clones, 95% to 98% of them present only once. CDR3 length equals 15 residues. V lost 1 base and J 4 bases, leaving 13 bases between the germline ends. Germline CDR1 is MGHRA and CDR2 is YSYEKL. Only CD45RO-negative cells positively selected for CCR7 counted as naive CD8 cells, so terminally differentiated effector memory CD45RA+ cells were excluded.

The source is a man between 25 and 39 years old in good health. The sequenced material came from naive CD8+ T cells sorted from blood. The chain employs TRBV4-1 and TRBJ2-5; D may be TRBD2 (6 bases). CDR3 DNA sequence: TGCGCCAGCAGCCAAGTCGTGGGGGGAGGAGAGACCCAGTACTTC. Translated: CASSQVVGGGETQYF.